This entry lists 26 T cell receptor beta chains sequenced from one sample in a study of blood T cell repertoires in COVID-19 (dated by TCRdb to about 2020). Library preparation was by the immunoSEQ multiplex PCR assay. Imported from immuneACCESS, the table was reduced by TCRdb to in-frame sequences with V and J called. These copies leave out some clones; in studies compared against another copy, an unresolved V gene accounts for under half, and the cause of the remainder is not known. The sample contains 35,000 to 50,000 clones, 88% of them found a single time. Roughly 1.3% of the sample rests with the top ten. The sample consisted of peripheral blood. The source of these receptors is a woman aged 40 to 50 with acute or convalescent COVID-19.

V usage is TRBV28 and J usage is TRBJ1-1, with D possibly matching TRBD1 (6 bases). Between the trimmed V and J ends, which lost 2 bases and 0 bases, there was a span of 16 bases. CDR3 size: 17 residues. The germline V gene has CDR1 MDHEN and CDR2 SYDVKM. The CDR3 spells CASSLGGAVKMNTEAFF. In DNA form, the CDR3 reads TGTGCCAGCAGTTTAGGGGGGGCAGTTAAAATGAACACTGAAGCTTTCTTT.

The rearrangement links TRBV6-1 to TRBJ2-7; D possibly corresponds to TRBD2 (5 bases). V lost 0 bases to trimming and J lost 5 bases, with 14 bases between them. This CDR3 has 15 residues. The V gene's germline CDR1 is MNHNS and CDR2 SASEGT. CDR3 sequence reads: CASSEAARRTHEQYF. The CDR3 coding sequence is TGTGCCAGCAGTGAAGCCGCCAGGAGGACCCACGAGCAGTACTTC.

This sequence joins TRBV15 and TRBJ1-2; a weak D match, TRBD1 (5 bases). From germline, CDR1 is LNHNV and CDR2 YYDKDF (reference sequence). The CDR3 is made up of 14 amino acids. Trimming cost V 0 bases and J 2 bases, with 7 bases left between them. The CDR3 DNA reads as TGTGCCACCAGCAGAGATGGGGGGAACTATGGCTACACCTTC. This encodes CATSRDGGNYGYTF.

V gene TRBV9 combines with J gene TRBJ2-1, with D perhaps matching TRBD2 (7 bases). Trimming removed 3 bases at V and 2 bases at J, with 18 bases between. CDR1 is SGDLS, CDR2 YYNGEE, per germline. The CDR3 extends over 17 amino acids. The CDR3 spells CASSEVVLGGPYNEQFF. CDR3 nucleotides: TGTGCCAGCAGCGAGGTAGTTCTGGGGGGGCCCTACAATGAGCAGTTCTTC.

J is TRBJ2-1 and V is TRBV7-3, with TRBD2 matching 7 bases. The CDR3 length is 14 residues. Per the germline V gene, CDR1 is SGHTA and CDR2 is FQGTGA. With V trimmed by 1 base and J by 5 bases, 2 bases remained unmatched. The CDR3 nucleotides read TGTGCCAGCAGCTTAAGCGGGAGAAACAATGAGCAGTTCTTC. Encoded protein: CASSLSGRNNEQFF. The complete variable domain, with remaining parts taken from reference TRBV7-3 and TRBJ2-1, reads GAGVSQTPSNKVTEKGKYVELRCDPISGHTALYWYRQSLGQGPEFLIYFQGTGAADDSGLPNDRFFAVRPEGSVSTLKIQRTERGDSAVYLCASSLSGRNNEQFFGPGTRLTVL.

The chain is built from TRBV4-3 and TRBJ2-3, with 10 bases identical to TRBD2. The CDR3 spans 20 residues. V lost 0 bases and J lost 2; bases outside the gene matches: 14. The germline CDR1 and CDR2 sequences are LGHNA and YSLEER. Written as DNA, the CDR3 is TGCGCCAGCAGCCAAGAGCCTCCTAGCGGGGGCCCCACTATCACAGATACGCAGTATTTT. This translates into CASSQEPPSGGPTITDTQYF.

V and J are TRBV10-3 and TRBJ2-3, with D tentatively TRBD2 (6 bases). Germline lookup yields CDR1 ENHRY and CDR2 SYGVKD. CDR3 size: 17 residues. V lost 2 bases and J lost 3, with 18 bases in between. The CDR3 loop reads CAISEKIEDYRTDTQYF. CDR3 bases: TGTGCCATCAGTGAGAAGATAGAGGACTACCGAACAGATACGCAGTATTTT.

This chain uses TRBV7-2 with TRBJ1-3, with D uncertain. Per the germline V gene, CDR1 is SGHTA and CDR2 is FQGNSA. Trimming left V 4 bases short and J 4 bases short, with 2 bases between. There are 11 residues in the CDR3. This CDR3 reads CASSSGNTIYF. The CDR3, as DNA: TGTGCCAGCAGCTCAGGAAACACCATATATTTT.

This clone appeared once. V gene TRBV7-8 combines with J gene TRBJ1-1; TRBD1 matches at 9 bases. The CDR3 contains 13 residues. The germline gives CDR1 SGHVS, CDR2 FQNEAQ. V lost 5 bases and J lost 12; bases outside the gene matches: 10. The CDR3 sequence: CASSPNLDRGTFF. CDR3 nucleotide sequence: TGTGCCAGCAGCCCGAACTTGGACAGGGGTACTTTCTTT. Drawing the rest from reference TRBV7-8 and TRBJ1-1, the complete variable domain is GAGVSQSPRYKVAKRGQDVALRCDPISGHVSLFWYQQALGQGPEFLTYFQNEAQLDKSGLPSDRFFAERPEGSVSTLKIQRTQQEDSAVYLCASSPNLDRGTFFGQGTRLTVV.

This chain joins TRBV6-2 or TRBV6-3 and TRBJ2-2; the D gene is possibly TRBD2 (6 bases). This CDR3 region has 15 residues. Germline CDR1 reads MNHEY; CDR2 reads SVGEGT. V was trimmed by 6 bases and J by 5 bases, leaving 16 bases between them. The CDR3 region is CASSQGLLGTGELFF. CDR3 bases: TGTGCCAGCAGCCAGGGACTCCTGGGGACCGGGGAGCTGTTTTTT.

The chain joins TRBV5-5 to TRBJ1-3; the D is unclear. V dropped 1 base and J dropped 0 bases, with 11 bases sitting between them. This CDR3 has 16 amino acids. Germline CDR1 is SGHKS and CDR2 is YYEKEE (reference sequence). CDR3: CASSLYADPSGNTIYF. The CDR3, as DNA: TGTGCCAGCAGCTTGTATGCAGATCCCTCTGGAAACACCATATATTTT.

This chain links TRBV2 with TRBJ2-1; TRBD2 is a possible D gene (5 bases). Trimming shortened V by 8 bases and J by 6 bases, and 11 bases separated the two germline ends. The CDR3 runs 12 residues. CDR1 is SNHLY and CDR2 is FYNNEI in the germline V gene. CDR3 residues: CASGSGGNEQFF. The CDR3 coding sequence is TGTGCCAGCGGATCTGGAGGCAATGAGCAGTTCTTC.

The rearrangement joins TRBV3-1 (or the pseudogene TRBV3-2) to TRBJ2-1; possibly TRBD2 for D (5 bases). Trimming cost V 0 bases and J 6 bases, with 12 bases left between them. This CDR3 has 15 amino acids. CDR1 LGHDT and CDR2 YNNKEL come from the germline V gene (reference sequence). DNA of the CDR3: TGTGCCAGCAGCCAAGACGGGGTCAAGGCCAATGAGCAGTTCTTC. Its translation is CASSQDGVKANEQFF.

In regard to this clone: Within the sample, other DNA sequences also encode this same CDR3. This chain links TRBV28 with TRBJ2-7; 11 nucleotides agree with TRBD2. The germline V gene encodes CDR1 MDHEN and CDR2 SYDVKM. This CDR3 contains 15 residues. V lost 6 bases, J lost 2 bases, and 6 bases stayed unmatched. In nucleotides, the CDR3 is TGTGCCAGCAGCCCTACTAGCGGGGGAACCTACGAGCAGTACTTC. It codes for CASSPTSGGTYEQYF.

This clone has just one count. The chain recombines TRBV7-3 with TRBJ1-1; 10 nucleotides line up with TRBD1. CDR1 and CDR2 from the germline V gene are SGHTA and FQGTGA. The V segment lost 5 bases and the J segment 1 base; nucleotides outside the gene matches: 7. This CDR3 spans 16 amino acids. The CDR3 DNA follows: TGTGCCAGCAGCCCCGGACAGGGGGGCGAGAACACTGAAGCTTTCTTT. Amino acid sequence: CASSPGQGGENTEAFF. The entire variable domain, with the rest obtained from reference TRBV7-3 and TRBJ1-1, is as follows: GAGVSQTPSNKVTEKGKYVELRCDPISGHTALYWYRQSLGQGPEFLIYFQGTGAADDSGLPNDRFFAVRPEGSVSTLKIQRTERGDSAVYLCASSPGQGGENTEAFFGQGTRLTVV.

The V gene is TRBV19, the J gene TRBJ1-6, with 8 bases aligning to TRBD1. Germline V lookup: CDR1 LNHDA, CDR2 SQIVND (reference sequence). This CDR3 is built from 16 residues. V was pared by 5 bases and J by 5 bases, with 8 bases of the junction left unmatched. The DNA for the CDR3 is TGTGCCAGTAGTTTTCCGACAGGGGTACATAATTCACCCCTCCACTTT. It codes for CASSFPTGVHNSPLHF.

The rearrangement links TRBV30 to TRBJ1-3, with D possibly being TRBD1 (5 bases). Trimming stripped 0 bases from V and 7 bases from J, with 16 bases between. The germline CDR1 and CDR2 sequences are GTSNPN and SVGIG (reference sequence). The CDR3 contains 15 residues. As DNA, the CDR3 is TGTGCCTGGAGTGTAGTCGGGGGACCCTCCAACACCATATATTTT. Its translation is CAWSVVGGPSNTIYF.

The chain uses TRBV19 and TRBJ1-3, with 9 positions matching TRBD1. Germline V CDR1 and CDR2: LNHDA, SQIVND (reference sequence). V gave up 8 bases and J gave up 2 bases; unmatched junction bases: 19. The CDR3 totals 19 residues. CDR3 region: CASAKGGTGFLAAGNTIYF. The CDR3 DNA sequence: TGTGCCAGTGCAAAGGGGGGGACAGGGTTTTTGGCTGCTGGAAACACCATATATTTT. The full variable domain, rest sourced from reference TRBV19 and TRBJ1-3, is DGGITQSPKYLFRKEGQNVTLSCEQNLNHDAMYWYRQDPGQGLRLIYYSQIVNDFQKGDIAEGYSVSREKKESFPLTVTSAQKNPTAFYLCASAKGGTGFLAAGNTIYFGEGSWLTVV.

This chain links TRBV7-2 with TRBJ2-7; 9 positions match TRBD1. Germline CDR1 reads SGHTA; CDR2 reads FQGNSA. The CDR3 has 15 residues. Unmatched junction bases numbered 9, after V lost 5 bases and J lost 4 bases. The CDR3: CASSPLTGGTYEQYF. The CDR3 DNA follows: TGTGCCAGCAGCCCCCTGACAGGGGGGACTTACGAGCAGTACTTC.

This chain links TRBV27 with TRBJ2-5; no clear D gene. Germline loops: CDR1 MNHEY, CDR2 SMNVEV (reference sequence). V was cut by 5 bases and J by 1 base, with 17 bases left in between. CDR3 length: 16 amino acids. CDR3 coding DNA: TGTGCCAGCAGTCCGCGGTGGCTCTTCAGCCAAGAGACCCAGTACTTC. Translating it yields CASSPRWLFSQETQYF.

V is TRBV5-1 and J is TRBJ2-2, with D perhaps matching TRBD1 (6 bases). The CDR3 contains 17 residues. CDR1 SGHRS and CDR2 YFSETQ come from the germline V gene. V shed 2 bases and J shed 4 bases, with 18 bases lying between them. CDR3 loop: CASSLSFGGAGTGELFF. In nucleotides, the CDR3 is TGCGCCAGCAGCTTATCATTTGGGGGCGCGGGCACCGGGGAGCTGTTTTTT. Filled out from reference TRBV5-1 and TRBJ2-2, the complete variable domain reads KAGVTQTPRYLIKTRGQQVTLSCSPISGHRSVSWYQQTPGQGLQFLFEYFSETQRNKGNFPGRFSGRQFSNSRSEMNVSTLELGDSALYLCASSLSFGGAGTGELFFGEGSRLTVL.

The rearrangement joins TRBV19 to TRBJ1-1, with D perhaps TRBD1 (5 bases). The CDR3 loop spans 12 amino acids. V was shortened by 7 bases and J by 10 bases, with 16 bases between the two germline ends. Germline V gene sequence: CDR1 LNHDA, CDR2 SQIVND (reference sequence). CDR3 sequence: CASTEGYGSAFF. The CDR3 DNA reads as TGTGCCAGTACGGAGGGGTATGGATCAGCTTTCTTT.

Only a few counts were recorded for this clone. V is TRBV5-4 and J is TRBJ1-1; no definite D call. CDR1 and CDR2 from the germline V gene are SGHNT and YYREEE (reference sequence). Trimming took off 7 bases at V and 1 base at J, with 5 bases between the two ends. The CDR3 spans 11 residues. In nucleotides, the CDR3 is TGTGCCAGCTACAGGAACACTGAAGCTTTCTTT. Translation gives CASYRNTEAFF.

The gene calls are TRBV28 and TRBJ1-5; D may be TRBD1 (6 bases). The CDR3 runs to 14 residues. In germline, CDR1 is MDHEN, CDR2 SYDVKM. With 2 bases removed from V and 6 bases from J, the gap between germline ends came to 11 bases. The CDR3 bases are TGTGCCAGCAGTTTACCAGGGGCGAGTCAGCCCCAGCATTTT. Residues: CASSLPGASQPQHF. Drawing the rest from reference TRBV28 and TRBJ1-5, the complete variable domain is DVKVTQSSRYLVKRTGEKVFLECVQDMDHENMFWYRQDPGLGLRLIYFSYDVKMKEKGDIPEGYSVSREKKERFSLILESASTNQTSMYLCASSLPGASQPQHFGDGTRLSIL.

The gene calls are TRBV28 and TRBJ2-3, with 11 bases aligning to TRBD2. The CDR3 totals 15 residues. Germline V gene data show CDR1 as MDHEN and CDR2 as SYDVKM. The V gene end was trimmed by 3 bases and the J gene end by 4 bases; junction bases not matched to a gene: 3. The chain's CDR3 is CASSFTSGSADTQYF. The CDR3 nucleotides are TGTGCCAGCAGTTTCACTAGCGGGAGTGCAGATACGCAGTATTTT.

This chain links TRBV6-5 with TRBJ1-1, with TRBD1 matching 8 bases. Germline CDR1 and CDR2: MNHEY and SVGAGI. Trimming removed 5 bases from V and 1 base from J; junction bases left unmatched: 6. The CDR3 contains 15 residues. The CDR3: CASSRAGTGNTEAFF. DNA for the CDR3: TGTGCCAGCAGTCGCGCCGGGACAGGGAACACTGAAGCTTTCTTT.